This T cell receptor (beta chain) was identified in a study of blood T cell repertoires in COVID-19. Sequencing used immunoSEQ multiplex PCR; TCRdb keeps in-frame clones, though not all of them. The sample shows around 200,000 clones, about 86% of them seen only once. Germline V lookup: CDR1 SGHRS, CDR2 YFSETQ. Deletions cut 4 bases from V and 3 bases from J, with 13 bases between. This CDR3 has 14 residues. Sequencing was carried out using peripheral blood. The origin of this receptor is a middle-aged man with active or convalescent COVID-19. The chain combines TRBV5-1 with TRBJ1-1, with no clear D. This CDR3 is CASSPGTVYTEAFF. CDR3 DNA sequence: TGCGCCAGCAGCCCAGGTACGGTGTACACTGAAGCTTTCTTT. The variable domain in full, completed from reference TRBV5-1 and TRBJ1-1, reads KAGVTQTPRYLIKTRGQQVTLSCSPISGHRSVSWYQQTPGQGLQFLFEYFSETQRNKGNFPGRFSGRQFSNSRSEMNVSTLELGDSALYLCASSPGTVYTEAFFGQGTRLTVV.